What follows are 20 T cell receptor beta chains derived from one specimen sequenced in a study of shared clonotypes between healthy human individuals (dated by TCRdb to about 2020). Libraries were prepared through the immunoSEQ multiplex PCR assay. This is the immuneACCESS table as TCRdb keeps it, with only in-frame sequences that have V and J called. A part of the clones is gone; compared with another copy, unresolved V genes explain less than half, and the rest is unexplained. Within this sample are 2,500,000 or so clones, with about 92% of them counted one time only. The ten most abundant clones make up around 0.15% of the sample. The source material was naive CD4+ T cells sorted from blood. Sample cell subset or site, as interpreted from the label and publication: CD45RA+ positively selected. These receptor sequences come from a man aged 18 to 30 in good health.

The rearrangement uses TRBV15 and TRBJ1-2; maybe TRBD1 (6 bases). Per the germline V gene, CDR1 is LNHNV and CDR2 is YYDKDF (reference sequence). The CDR3 length is 16 residues. V lost 0 bases to trimming and J lost 5 bases, with 16 bases between them. CDR3 region: CATSRDRQAFGYGYTF. The CDR3 region has the DNA TGTGCCACCAGCAGAGATCGACAGGCCTTTGGGTATGGCTACACCTTC.

The J gene is TRBJ1-3, the V gene TRBV5-4; 9 positions agree with TRBD1. The germline V gene encodes CDR1 SGHNT and CDR2 YYREEE (reference sequence). Trimming at V came to 0 bases and at J to 0 bases, leaving 4 bases not matched to a gene. The CDR3 contains 17 residues. CDR3 nucleotide sequence: TGTGCCAGCAGCTTGGGGGACAGGGACACCTCTGGAAACACCATATATTTT. Its protein is CASSLGDRDTSGNTIYF.

The J gene is TRBJ2-7, the V gene TRBV14; D unresolved. V was cut by 1 base and J by 4 bases, with 8 bases left in between. CDR3 size: 13 residues. CDR1 is SGHDN and CDR2 is FVKESK in the germline V gene. CDR3 sequence: CASSQVVGYEQYF. In DNA form, the CDR3 reads TGTGCCAGCAGCCAAGTAGTGGGGTACGAGCAGTACTTC. The full variable domain, in which reference TRBV14 and TRBJ2-7 provide the parts outside the CDR3, is EAGVTQFPSHSVIEKGQTVTLRCDPISGHDNLYWYRRVMGKEIKFLLHFVKESKQDESGMPNNRFLAERTGGTYSTLKVQPAELEDSGVYFCASSQVVGYEQYFGPGTRLTVT.

Note on this clone: The same CDR3 also results from other DNA sequences found in this sample. The J gene is TRBJ2-7, the V gene TRBV7-2; D unresolved. CDR3 length equals 13 residues. Trimming removed 0 bases from V and 4 bases from J, with 7 bases in between. Per the germline V gene, CDR1 is SGHTA and CDR2 is FQGNSA. As DNA, the CDR3 is TGTGCCAGCAGCTTAGCGGTGTCGTACGAGCAGTACTTC. Translation: CASSLAVSYEQYF.

As concerns this clone: Different DNA sequences within this sample yield the same CDR3. The CDR3 DNA is TGTGCCAGCAGCGCAGGAGGTAACTCCTACAATGAGCAGTTCTTC. It is translated as CASSAGGNSYNEQFF. The rearrangement links TRBV9 to TRBJ2-1, with a possible D match to TRBD2 (5 bases). The CDR3 consists of 15 residues. With 3 bases removed from V and 0 bases from J, the gap between germline ends came to 10 bases. Germline V gene sequence: CDR1 SGDLS, CDR2 YYNGEE.

This chain joins TRBV11-2 and TRBJ2-7; D unresolved. Germline V lookup: CDR1 SGHAT, CDR2 FQNNGV. The germline V and J ends were trimmed by 8 bases and 3 bases, with 20 bases remaining between them. The CDR3 sequence is 15 residues long. CDR3 sequence: CASYPQATAYYEQYF. In DNA form, the CDR3 reads TGTGCCAGCTACCCGCAAGCCACTGCGTACTACGAGCAGTACTTC.

Note on this clone: At the DNA level, this CDR3 is encoded by other sequences in the same sample as well. V gene TRBV18 combines with J gene TRBJ1-2; TRBD1 agrees at 8 bases. V was clipped by 3 bases and J by 5 bases; unmatched bases: 8. Looked up from germline, CDR1 is KGHSH and CDR2 is LQKENI. The CDR3 length is 15 residues. The CDR3 DNA sequence: TGTGCCAGCTCACCCAGCACAGGGGGTTCTTATGGCTACACCTTC. This sequence encodes CASSPSTGGSYGYTF.

The V call is TRBV5-1, the J call TRBJ2-2; D remains unclear. Germline CDR1 reads SGHRS; CDR2 reads YFSETQ. This CDR3 region has 15 residues. The V and J ends lost 3 bases and 4 bases respectively, with 13 bases between them. CDR3 region: CASSSDGSSTGELFF. The CDR3 coding sequence is TGCGCCAGCAGCTCTGATGGATCGAGCACCGGGGAGCTGTTTTTT.

This clone was found once. Other DNA sequences within the sample encode an identical CDR3. The chain's CDR3 is CSARVSTEAFF. The CDR3, as DNA: TGCAGTGCTAGAGTTTCTACTGAAGCTTTCTTT. V gene TRBV20-1 combines with J gene TRBJ1-1; D remains ambiguous. CDR1 is DFQATT and CDR2 is SNEGSKA in the germline V gene (reference sequence). Trimming cost V 1 base and J 5 bases, with 5 bases left between them. The CDR3 spans 11 residues.

The chain couples TRBV6-1 to TRBJ2-7; D may be TRBD1 (5 bases). There are 14 residues in the CDR3. Trimming took 10 bases from V and 2 from J, leaving 18 bases between them. CDR1 MNHNS and CDR2 SASEGT come from the germline V gene. The CDR3 DNA sequence: TGTGCCACCGCCCCAGGGCGCCCTCCCTACGAGCAGTACTTC. Translation: CATAPGRPPYEQYF.

This chain joins TRBV2 and TRBJ2-7, with D uncertain. This CDR3 region has 12 residues. Trimming took off 6 bases at V and 3 bases at J, with 9 bases between the two ends. Germline assignment: CDR1 SNHLY and CDR2 FYNNEI. CDR3 in DNA: TGTGCCAGCAGCCGAGTAAACTACGAGCAGTACTTC. This translates into CASSRVNYEQYF.

The genes are TRBV18 and TRBJ2-7, with 7 nucleotides matching TRBD2. The CDR3 is made up of 17 amino acids. Unmatched junction bases numbered 8, after V lost 0 bases and J lost 0 bases. The V gene's germline CDR1 is KGHSH and CDR2 LQKENI. CDR3 sequence reads: CASSPPSGGGSSYEQYF. Here the CDR3 DNA reads TGTGCCAGCTCACCACCGTCGGGAGGTGGTAGCTCCTACGAGCAGTACTTC. Using reference TRBV18 and TRBJ2-7 for the parts outside the CDR3, the full variable domain is NAGVMQNPRHLVRRRGQEARLRCSPMKGHSHVYWYRQLPEEGLKFMVYLQKENIIDESGMPKERFSAEFPKEGPSILRIQQVVRGDSAAYFCASSPPSGGGSSYEQYFGPGTRLTVT.

The chain carries TRBV18 and TRBJ1-2; D ambiguous. CDR3 length: 12 residues. The germline gives CDR1 KGHSH, CDR2 LQKENI. V lost 0 bases to trimming and J lost 7 bases, with 6 bases between them. Written as DNA, the CDR3 is TGTGCCAGCTCACCACCTCTAGTTGGCTACACCTTC. This gives the protein CASSPPLVGYTF.

This chain joins TRBV28 and TRBJ2-3; possibly TRBD1 or TRBD2 for D (5 bases each). The CDR3 covers 16 residues. Germline loops: CDR1 MDHEN, CDR2 SYDVKM. Trimming removed 3 bases at V and 3 bases at J, with 16 bases between. CDR3 loop: CASSLRGRARTDTQYF. DNA of the CDR3: TGTGCCAGCAGTTTGAGGGGAAGGGCGAGAACAGATACGCAGTATTTT.

About this clone: This CDR3 is also generated by other DNA sequences in the sample. V gene TRBV9 combines with J gene TRBJ2-5; D is unclear. The germline V gene encodes CDR1 SGDLS and CDR2 YYNGEE. Trimming removed 2 bases at V and 2 bases at J, with 7 bases between. The CDR3 totals 13 residues. CDR3: CASSVGQQETQYF. DNA for the CDR3: TGTGCCAGCAGCGTGGGTCAACAAGAGACCCAGTACTTC. Filled out from reference TRBV9 and TRBJ2-5, the complete variable domain reads DSGVTQTPKHLITATGQRVTLRCSPRSGDLSVYWYQQSLDQGLQFLIQYYNGEERAKGNILERFSAQQFPDLHSELNLSSLELGDSALYFCASSVGQQETQYFGPGTRLLVL.

This chain connects TRBV5-1 to TRBJ1-4; TRBD1 matches 11 bases. The V and J ends lost 4 bases and 5 bases, in that order; junction bases with no gene match: 10. The CDR3 has 17 amino acids. Germline V gives CDR1 SGHRS, CDR2 YFSETQ. This CDR3 reads CASSGGQGALVNEKLFF. In DNA form, the CDR3 reads TGCGCCAGCAGCGGTGGACAGGGGGCCCTGGTAAATGAAAAACTGTTTTTT.

The V call is TRBV2, the J call TRBJ2-1; D might be TRBD2 (6 bases). V was cut by 5 bases and J by 6 bases, with 20 bases left in between. CDR3 length: 16 amino acids. From germline, CDR1 is SNHLY and CDR2 FYNNEI. The CDR3 here is CASSLPGSVGVNEQFF. The CDR3 DNA reads TGTGCCAGCAGTCTCCCCGGGAGCGTCGGCGTCAATGAGCAGTTCTTC.

This rearrangement joins TRBV28 to TRBJ2-7; 7 bases agree with TRBD2. Per the germline V gene, CDR1 is MDHEN and CDR2 is SYDVKM. This CDR3 is built from 14 residues. J lost 0 bases, V lost 6 bases, and 5 bases had no gene match. This CDR3 reads CASSPGGTSYEQYF. CDR3 DNA sequence: TGTGCCAGCAGCCCCGGGGGGACCTCCTACGAGCAGTACTTC.

The DNA for the CDR3 is TGCGCCAGTAGCAAACGCGGGGAACAGCCCCAGCATTTT. Its protein is CASSKRGEQPQHF. The chain recombines TRBV5-1 with TRBJ1-5; no reliable D call. This CDR3 is 13 amino acids long. Germline CDR1 reads SGHRS; CDR2 reads YFSETQ. The V end was cut by 8 bases, the J end by 7 bases, with 16 bases between. The whole variable domain, remainder taken from reference TRBV5-1 and TRBJ1-5, is KAGVTQTPRYLIKTRGQQVTLSCSPISGHRSVSWYQQTPGQGLQFLFEYFSETQRNKGNFPGRFSGRQFSNSRSEMNVSTLELGDSALYLCASSKRGEQPQHFGDGTRLSIL.

The V call is TRBV30, the J call TRBJ1-2; TRBD1 is a possible D gene (5 bases). With 4 bases removed from V and 4 bases from J, the gap between germline ends came to 16 bases. The germline gives CDR1 GTSNPN, CDR2 SVGIG (reference sequence). The CDR3 length is 14 residues. CDR3 sequence reads: CAWTPGGVGYGYTF. Here the CDR3 DNA reads TGTGCCTGGACCCCGGGGGGGGTGGGCTATGGCTACACCTTC.